A single sample is the source of the 21 T cell receptor beta chains below, sequenced in a study of chemoradiotherapy in HPV16-positive cancers. Profiling relied on immunoSEQ multiplex PCR, and the TCRdb table lists in-frame clones only, not all of them. The sample includes approximately 12,000 clones, 65% to 80% of them seen just once. Sampling was carried out from a patient who underwent chemoradiotherapy. The receptors stem from a human donor with HPV-associated anogenital cancer.

This chain joins TRBV7-9 and TRBJ1-5; no definite D call. The CDR3 runs 14 residues. Trimming left V 3 bases short and J 6 bases short, with 12 bases between. The germline V gene has CDR1 SEHNR and CDR2 FQNEAQ (reference sequence). CDR3 DNA: TGTGCCAGCAGCTTCGGGCCTCGAGGTCAGCCCCAGCATTTT. The encoded protein is CASSFGPRGQPQHF.

The chain recombines TRBV23-1 with TRBJ1-5; 9 positions match TRBD1. TRBV23-1 is treated as an ORF (open reading frame) with a function not yet certain. This CDR3 is 15 amino acids long. V gave up 6 bases and J gave up 0 bases; unmatched junction bases: 3. As DNA, the CDR3 is TGCGCCAGCAGCGAGACAGGGGGTAGCAATCAGCCCCAGCATTTT. This translates into CASSETGGSNQPQHF.

The rearrangement uses TRBV28 and TRBJ2-2; D not certain. The germline CDR1 and CDR2 sequences are MDHEN and SYDVKM. V gave up 6 bases and J gave up 8 bases, with 16 bases separating them. This CDR3 has 14 residues. Written as DNA, the CDR3 is TGTGCCAGCAGGATCCGGTCGACCTTTGGGGAGCTGTTTTTT. Translation: CASRIRSTFGELFF.

V usage is TRBV19 and J usage is TRBJ1-2; maybe TRBD1 (5 bases). Per germline, CDR1 LNHDA and CDR2 SQIVND (reference sequence). This CDR3 is 12 amino acids long. With 7 bases removed from V and 6 bases from J, the gap between germline ends came to 12 bases. The CDR3, as DNA: TGTGCCAGTACCGCCACAGGAGATGGCTACACCTTC. Its protein product is CASTATGDGYTF. The full variable domain, in which reference TRBV19 and TRBJ1-2 provide the parts outside the CDR3, is DGGITQSPKYLFRKEGQNVTLSCEQNLNHDAMYWYRQDPGQGLRLIYYSQIVNDFQKGDIAEGYSVSREKKESFPLTVTSAQKNPTAFYLCASTATGDGYTFGSGTRLTVV.

This clone was observed a handful of times. The chain joins TRBV7-8 to TRBJ2-7; 9 bases line up with TRBD1. The germline V gene encodes CDR1 SGHVS and CDR2 FQNEAQ. The CDR3 totals 14 residues. The junction had 6 bases not matched to a gene; V was cut back by 5 bases and J by 4 bases. CDR3 sequence: CASSPMGQGYEQYF. The CDR3 DNA reads as TGTGCCAGCAGCCCTATGGGACAGGGATACGAGCAGTACTTC.

The chain links TRBV11-2 to TRBJ2-7, with a possible D match to TRBD1 (6 bases). CDR1 is SGHAT, CDR2 FQNNGV, per germline. This CDR3 has 14 residues. Trimming took 3 bases from V and 6 from J, leaving 15 bases between them. The CDR3 protein is CASSLGVQGSEQYF. DNA for the CDR3: TGTGCCAGCAGCTTGGGAGTACAGGGAAGCGAGCAGTACTTC.

The CDR3 sequence is CASSLGEGGADTQYF. The CDR3 DNA is TGTGCCAGCAGTTTGGGGGAGGGAGGGGCAGATACGCAGTATTTT. V usage is TRBV6-1 and J usage is TRBJ2-3; TRBD2 matches at 7 bases. The CDR3 length is 15 residues. V was clipped by 5 bases and J by 4 bases; unmatched bases: 9. CDR1 and CDR2 from the germline V gene are MNHNS and SASEGT.

The CDR3 protein is CASSPRTASGNTIYF. The CDR3 DNA sequence: TGTGCCAGCAGCCCGAGGACTGCCTCTGGAAACACCATATATTTT. The chain uses TRBV14 and TRBJ1-3; no reliable D call. Trimming pared 4 bases from V and 0 bases from J, leaving 10 bases between. The CDR3 has 15 residues. Germline V CDR1 and CDR2: SGHDN, FVKESK.

This chain joins TRBV10-3 and TRBJ2-6; D ambiguous. CDR1 is ENHRY and CDR2 is SYGVKD in the germline V gene. V was trimmed by 11 bases and J by 0 bases, leaving 14 bases between them. The CDR3 has 15 residues. This chain's CDR3 is CALSDVFSGANVLTF. The CDR3 DNA reads TGTGCCCTTTCGGACGTTTTCTCTGGGGCCAACGTCCTGACTTTC.

The chain employs TRBV6-5 and TRBJ1-2, with D uncertain. V shed 5 bases and J shed 4 bases, with 14 bases lying between them. Per the germline V gene, CDR1 is MNHEY and CDR2 is SVGAGI. The CDR3 length is 14 residues. DNA of the CDR3: TGTGCCAGCAGTAGCCCGGGCAGAAGCTATGGCTACACCTTC. Protein: CASSSPGRSYGYTF.

The CDR3 DNA reads as TGTGCCAGCAGTGAAAACTGGTCCTCTGGGGCCAACGTCCTGACTTTC. This sequence encodes CASSENWSSGANVLTF. This rearrangement joins TRBV6-1 to TRBJ2-6; no clear D. The CDR3 length is 16 residues. The germline CDR1 and CDR2 sequences are MNHNS and SASEGT. V was cut by 2 bases and J by 0 bases, with 8 bases left in between.

This clone was found a few times. In nucleotides, the CDR3 is TGTGCCAGCAGTGAACAGGGGGCCTCTGGGGCCAACGTCCTGACTTTC. This translates into CASSEQGASGANVLTF. The V and J genes are TRBV6-1 and TRBJ2-6, with 8 bases identical to TRBD1. CDR3 length equals 16 residues. Per the germline V gene, CDR1 is MNHNS and CDR2 is SASEGT. Losses at the gene ends were 2 bases for V and 0 bases for J; bases not matched to a gene: 0.

This clone showed up just a few times. The chain has TRBV2 and TRBJ2-3; maybe TRBD2 (6 bases). The length of the CDR3 is 15 residues. Germline CDR1 reads SNHLY; CDR2 reads FYNNEI. V lost 6 bases to trimming and J lost 2 bases, with 15 bases between them. Written as DNA, the CDR3 is TGTGCCAGCAGGAGGGACTTTTTAGTCACAGATACGCAGTATTTT. Translating it yields CASRRDFLVTDTQYF.

The V call is TRBV10-2, the J call TRBJ2-6, with 7 bases matching TRBD2. Germline assignment: CDR1 WSHSY and CDR2 SAAADI. Trimming removed 0 bases from V and 2 bases from J; junction bases left unmatched: 4. The CDR3 consists of 17 residues. The CDR3: CASSESRGGAGANVLTF. CDR3 nucleotide sequence: TGCGCCAGCAGTGAGTCGCGGGGAGGGGCTGGGGCCAACGTCCTGACTTTC.

The chain is built from TRBV2 and TRBJ1-4; tentative D call: TRBD1 (5 bases). CDR3 size: 17 residues. V was clipped by 4 bases and J by 2 bases, with 17 bases between them. The germline gives CDR1 SNHLY, CDR2 FYNNEI. CDR3 region: CASSVGRTSITNEKLFF. CDR3 nucleotide sequence: TGTGCCAGCAGTGTGGGACGCACCAGCATCACTAATGAAAAACTGTTTTTT.

V usage is TRBV2 and J usage is TRBJ2-7, with D maybe TRBD1 (6 bases). CDR3 length: 12 residues. With 6 bases removed from V and 6 bases from J, the gap between germline ends came to 12 bases. Germline CDR1 reads SNHLY; CDR2 reads FYNNEI. The CDR3 region has the DNA TGTGCCAGCAGGCCGACAGGTCGCGAGCAGTACTTC. Protein: CASRPTGREQYF.

This rearrangement joins TRBV28 to TRBJ1-1; 7 bases are a match to TRBD1. After removal of 7 bases from V and 2 bases from J, the junction contained 19 bases not matched to a gene. The CDR3 loop spans 18 amino acids. Germline V gives CDR1 MDHEN, CDR2 SYDVKM. CDR3 protein: CASKGADLLFVSNTEAFF. CDR3 nucleotide sequence: TGTGCCAGCAAGGGGGCCGATTTGTTGTTTGTATCTAACACTGAAGCTTTCTTT.

The chain uses TRBV7-9 and TRBJ1-6, with a weak D call TRBD1 (5 bases). Germline V gene data show CDR1 as SEHNR and CDR2 as FQNEAQ (reference sequence). Trimming cost V 3 bases and J 12 bases, with 12 bases left between them. The CDR3 contains 13 residues. The CDR3 DNA follows: TGTGCCAGCAGCTTTGATCGGGGGAGACCCCTCCACTTT. Its protein is CASSFDRGRPLHF.

The chain has TRBV5-4 and TRBJ2-2; TRBD2 aligns across 10 bases. Trimming at V came to 4 bases and at J to 6 bases, leaving 6 bases not matched to a gene. CDR1 and CDR2 from the germline V gene are SGHNT and YYREEE (reference sequence). The length of the CDR3 is 15 residues. CDR3 amino acids: CASSIGLAGAGELFF. DNA for the CDR3: TGTGCCAGCAGCATTGGTCTAGCGGGAGCCGGGGAGCTGTTTTTT. Together with reference TRBV5-4 and TRBJ2-2, the CDR3 gives the full variable domain: ETGVTQSPTHLIKTRGQQVTLRCSSQSGHNTVSWYQQALGQGPQFIFQYYREEENGRGNFPPRFSGLQFPNYSSELNVNALELDDSALYLCASSIGLAGAGELFFGEGSRLTVL.

J is TRBJ2-7 and V is TRBV21-1; the D segment call TRBD2 is taken from the table without a DNA check. TRBV21-1 is classified as a pseudogene. This CDR3 contains 16 residues. This CDR3 reads CASSKRRDAGSYEQYF. DNA for the CDR3: TGTGCCAGCAGCAAAAGGCGGGACGCGGGGTCCTACGAGCAGTACTTC.

The rearrangement uses TRBV7-9 and TRBJ2-5; D is undetermined. This CDR3 spans 15 amino acids. The germline gives CDR1 SEHNR, CDR2 FQNEAQ (reference sequence). V was clipped by 5 bases and J by 4 bases, with 17 bases between them. The CDR3 DNA follows: TGTGCCAGCAGCGCCCCGTCGGGTTCTCGAGAGACCCAGTACTTC. As protein: CASSAPSGSRETQYF.